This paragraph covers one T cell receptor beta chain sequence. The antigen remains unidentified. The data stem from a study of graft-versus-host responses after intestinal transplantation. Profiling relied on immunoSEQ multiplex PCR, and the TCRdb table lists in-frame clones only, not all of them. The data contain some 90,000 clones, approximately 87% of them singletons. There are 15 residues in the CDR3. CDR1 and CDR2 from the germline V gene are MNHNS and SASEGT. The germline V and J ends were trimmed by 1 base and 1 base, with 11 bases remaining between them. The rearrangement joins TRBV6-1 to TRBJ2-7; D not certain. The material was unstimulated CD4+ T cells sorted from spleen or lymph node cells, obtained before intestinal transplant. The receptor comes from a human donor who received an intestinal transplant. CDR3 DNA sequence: TGTGCCAGCAGTGAAGGGGCTACGCCATCCTACGAGCAGTACTTC. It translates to CASSEGATPSYEQYF.